This T cell receptor (beta chain) was sequenced in a study of post-analysis software for immune sequencing data (dated by TCRdb to the mid-2010s). Regarding the study in general: Disease courses on record covered relapsing-remitting, secondary progressive and progressive-relapsing multiple sclerosis, though some patients had no subtype annotation. A subset of samples was prepared in parallel using single-end sample barcoding, then pooled and co-amplified after Illumina adapter ligation. The patient repertoires were compared against fewer than twelve previously published healthy control repertoires obtained from donors aged 6 to 25 years. What the authors observed across the whole study: Normalized Chao1 diversity was significantly lower in multiple sclerosis patients than controls, suggesting substantial peripheral T-cell clonal expansion. Direct clustering with F measure showed strong co-clustering of samples prepared in the same batch, prompting a batch-effect correction. The control group was slightly older than the multiple sclerosis patient group.

To demonstrate the VDJtools post-analysis software, TCR beta repertoires were profiled from the peripheral blood of about 14 young patients with multiple sclerosis. The patients with multiple sclerosis were children and adolescents between roughly 6 and 15 years of age. There are a few counts of this clonotype. Its specific antigen is unknown. Base-call qualities are not available, and no considerably larger clone is one nucleotide away. Receptors were amplified or captured by PCR. The sample was run on an Illumina HiSeq 2500. To reduce PCR and sequencing biases, unique molecular identifiers were incorporated into the TCR beta cDNA libraries. Roughly 0.5 million cDNA molecules were obtained per 1 to 10 million input T cells, so each molecule approximated one T cell. The same protocol used for the earlier healthy control dataset was applied to prepare and sequence the patient libraries. Samples belonging to the same batch were prepared together, multiplexed and sequenced on a shared HiSeq lane. The paper's data handling went like this. MIGEC handled the raw barcoded reads, throwing out single-read molecular identifier groups before consensus assembly and CDR3 extraction. Clonotype tables were post-analysed with VDJtools, normalizing diversity by down-sampling all datasets to the smallest sample size. Repertoire overlap clustering matched CDR3 amino acid but not nucleotide sequences to correct batch-related cross-sample contamination. TCRdb trimmed the raw reads at Q25, called clones with MiXCR and kept productive beta chains. Entries are consolidated by CDR3 protein sequence, retaining the most common genes and DNA. These V and J calls originate from TCRdb's pipeline instead of the authors' own analysis. The sample table holds 750,000 to 950,000 distinct CDR3 sequences, of which about 57% were seen once. Of the sample, over 4% is held by the ten largest clones.

Sequenced: blood. The receptor was isolated from a girl between 10 and 17 years old with multiple sclerosis.

The bases read TGTGCCAGCTCCCCGGGACGCGAGGGCAATCAGCCCCAGCATTTT. This gives the protein CASSPGREGNQPQHF. The chain is assembled from TRBV6-4 and TRBJ1-5; TRBD1 might be the D gene, on 5 matching bases. The germline V gene specifies MRHNA as CDR1 and SNTAGT as CDR2. Trimming at the junction amounts to 8 bases on V and 2 bases on J, and the germline ends lie 16 bases apart. The CDR3, from cysteine to phenylalanine, totals 15 residues. Kept here is only the CDR3 DNA, which spans 45 bases and is read in frame from base 1.